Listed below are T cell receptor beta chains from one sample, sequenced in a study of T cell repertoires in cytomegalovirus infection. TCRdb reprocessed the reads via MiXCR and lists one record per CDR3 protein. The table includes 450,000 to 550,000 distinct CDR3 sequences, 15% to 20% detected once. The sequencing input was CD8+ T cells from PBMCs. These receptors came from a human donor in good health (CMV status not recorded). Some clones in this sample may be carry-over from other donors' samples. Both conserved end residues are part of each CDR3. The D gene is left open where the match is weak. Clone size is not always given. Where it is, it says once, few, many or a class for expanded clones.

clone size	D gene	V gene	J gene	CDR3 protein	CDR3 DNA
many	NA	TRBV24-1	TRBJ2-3	CATSPRGRFTDTQYF	TGTGCCACCAGTCCCCGGGGACGTTTTACAGATACGCAGTATTTT
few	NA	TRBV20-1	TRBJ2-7	CSAQPLESSYEQYF	TGCAGTGCCCAGCCACTAGAGAGCTCCTACGAGCAGTACTTC
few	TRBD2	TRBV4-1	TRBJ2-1	CASSQDRMTSGSSYNEQFF	TGCGCCAGCAGCCAAGATCGTATGACTAGCGGGAGCTCCTACAATGAGCAGTTCTTC
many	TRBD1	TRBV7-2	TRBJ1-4	CASSLVGTGNEKLFF	TGTGCCAGCAGCTTAGTAGGGACAGGGAATGAAAAACTGTTTTTT
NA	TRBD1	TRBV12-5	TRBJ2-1	CASGLAGTGSIEQFF	TGTGCTAGTGGTCTCGCCGGGACAGGCAGTATTGAGCAGTTCTTC
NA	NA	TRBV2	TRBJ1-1	CASSRTTGTLMNTEAFF	TGTGCCAGCAGTCGAACGACCGGGACGCTGATGAACACTGAAGCTTTCTTT
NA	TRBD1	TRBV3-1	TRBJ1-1	CASSHRIPRQGARTEAFF	TGTGCCAGCAGCCACCGAATACCCCGACAGGGGGCGCGAACTGAAGCTTTCTTT
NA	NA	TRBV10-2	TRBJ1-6	CASSESRTPSLF	TGCGCCAGCAGTGAGTCCCGGACACCCTCACTTTTT
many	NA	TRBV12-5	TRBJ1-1	CASGRGAEAFF	TGTGCTAGTGGAAGGGGCGCTGAAGCTTTCTTT
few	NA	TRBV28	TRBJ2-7	CASSPTKGRESYEQYF	TGTGCCAGCAGTCCCACAAAGGGGCGGGAATCCTACGAGCAGTACTTC
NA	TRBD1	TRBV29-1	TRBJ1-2	CSVADRDRFGGYTF	TGCAGCGTTGCGGACAGGGACCGTTTTGGTGGCTACACCTTC
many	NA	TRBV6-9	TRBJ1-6	CASSSRSGPRGSPLHF	TGTGCCAGCAGTTCGAGATCGGGACCTAGGGGATCACCCCTCCACTTT
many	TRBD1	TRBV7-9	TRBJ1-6	CASSPGQGDSPLHF	TGTGCCAGCAGCCCCGGACAGGGGGATTCACCCCTCCACTTT
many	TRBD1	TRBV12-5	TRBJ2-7	CASGSGTGGPYEQYF	TGTGCTAGTGGATCTGGGACAGGGGGCCCCTACGAGCAGTACTTC
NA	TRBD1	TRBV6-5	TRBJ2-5	CASSYNRGETQYF	TGTGCCAGCAGTTATAACAGGGGAGAGACCCAGTACTTC